The 8 T cell receptor beta chains in this list originate from one sample, sequenced in a study of blood T cell repertoires in COVID-19. Clones were read by immunoSEQ multiplex PCR, and TCRdb kept only the in-frame ones, dropping some. The sample records a few hundred thousand clones, roughly nine tenths being singletons. The specimen was PBMCs or T cells enriched from blood (not recorded which). All receptors come from a woman aged 45-65 years in a cohort exposed to, infected with or recovered from COVID-19 (not recorded which).

The genes are TRBV15 and TRBJ2-1; D ambiguous. The CDR3 spans 17 residues. The V and J ends lost 3 bases and 0 bases respectively, with 15 bases between them. Germline CDR1 reads LNHNV; CDR2 reads YYDKDF (reference sequence). CDR3 amino acids: CATSSPYTRSSYNEQFF. Here the CDR3 DNA reads TGTGCCACCAGCAGCCCCTACACCCGGAGCTCCTACAATGAGCAGTTCTTC.

The chain combines TRBV30 with TRBJ1-2; D possibly corresponds to TRBD1 (5 bases). V was pared by 2 bases and J by 2 bases, with 15 bases between. This CDR3 is built from 15 residues. Germline values: CDR1 GTSNPN, CDR2 SVGIG (reference sequence). CDR3 bases: TGTGCCTGGAGTCGGGCCCGCCAGGGCAACTATGGCTACACCTTC. It yields the protein CAWSRARQGNYGYTF.

This sequence joins TRBV5-6 and TRBJ2-3, with D possibly being TRBD1 (5 bases). Germline V gene sequence: CDR1 SGHDT, CDR2 YYEEEE. The CDR3 is 16 amino acids. V was shortened by 4 bases and J by 2 bases, with 17 bases between the two germline ends. The CDR3 is CASSEPLAGITDTQYF. CDR3 sequence (DNA): TGTGCCAGCAGCGAGCCCCTGGCAGGGATCACAGATACGCAGTATTTT.

The chain links TRBV4-2 to TRBJ2-1, with D perhaps TRBD2 (5 bases). The V gene's germline CDR1 is LGHNA and CDR2 YNFKEQ. The length of the CDR3 is 14 residues. Trimming cost V 0 bases and J 8 bases, with 11 bases left between them. CDR3 DNA sequence: TGTGCCAGCAGCCAAGATAGGCTAGCCTATGAGCAGTTCTTC. It specifies CASSQDRLAYEQFF.

The genes are TRBV9 and TRBJ1-2; no firm D call. Between the trimmed V and J ends, which lost 3 bases and 4 bases, there was a span of 22 bases. The V gene's germline CDR1 is SGDLS and CDR2 YYNGEE. This CDR3 contains 17 residues. CDR3 bases: TGTGCCAGCAGCGCATACCTACACCAGGCACCCCGCTATGGCTACACCTTC. It codes for CASSAYLHQAPRYGYTF.

The V call is TRBV18, the J call TRBJ1-6; D gene ambiguous. The V end lost 3 bases, the J end lost 5 bases, and 11 bases lay between the germline ends. This CDR3 region has 15 residues. Germline V gene data show CDR1 as KGHSH and CDR2 as LQKENI. In nucleotides, the CDR3 is TGTGCCAGCTCACCGGATGGAGGGAATAATTCACCCCTCCACTTT. Translated, it gives CASSPDGGNNSPLHF.

The sample holds one count of this clone. The V call is TRBV6-6, the J call TRBJ1-1; 7 bases are shared with TRBD1. V lost 6 bases, J lost 11 bases, and 9 bases stayed unmatched. The CDR3 sequence is 12 residues long. The germline V gene encodes CDR1 MNHNY and CDR2 SVGAGI (reference sequence). This CDR3 reads CASRNLQGHAFF. CDR3 sequence (DNA): TGTGCCAGCAGAAACTTACAGGGGCACGCTTTCTTT.

The V call is TRBV18, the J call TRBJ1-4; D uncertain. The CDR3 covers 13 residues. The V end was cut by 1 base, the J end by 14 bases, with 14 bases between. Germline CDR1 KGHSH, CDR2 LQKENI. CDR3 amino acids: CASSPLAGSELFF. CDR3 sequence (DNA): TGTGCCAGCTCACCACTGGCCGGGAGTGAGCTGTTTTTT.